This TCR beta chain comes out of a study of T cells in narcolepsy. Trimming took 4 bases from V and 4 from J; bases not matched to a gene: 10. Germline-derived CDR1 and CDR2 are SGDLS and YYNGEE. The CDR3 consists of 15 residues. Measured with immunoSEQ multiplex PCR; TCRdb has only the in-frame clones, and not every one. The repertoire has 25,000 to 35,000 clones, more than 75% of them found once; the top ten carry 0.8% to 1.1%. The chain joins TRBV9 to TRBJ2-5, with TRBD1 identical over 7 bases. Material: CD45RA- memory CD4+ T cells from PBMCs. The TCR comes from a human donor with narcolepsy. The CDR3 DNA reads as TGTGCCAGCAGCCCCACGGACAGGTTATCAGAGACCCAGTACTTC. Translating gives CASSPTDRLSETQYF. The complete variable domain, with remaining parts taken from reference TRBV9 and TRBJ2-5, reads DSGVTQTPKHLITATGQRVTLRCSPRSGDLSVYWYQQSLDQGLQFLIQYYNGEERAKGNILERFSAQQFPDLHSELNLSSLELGDSALYFCASSPTDRLSETQYFGPGTRLLVL.